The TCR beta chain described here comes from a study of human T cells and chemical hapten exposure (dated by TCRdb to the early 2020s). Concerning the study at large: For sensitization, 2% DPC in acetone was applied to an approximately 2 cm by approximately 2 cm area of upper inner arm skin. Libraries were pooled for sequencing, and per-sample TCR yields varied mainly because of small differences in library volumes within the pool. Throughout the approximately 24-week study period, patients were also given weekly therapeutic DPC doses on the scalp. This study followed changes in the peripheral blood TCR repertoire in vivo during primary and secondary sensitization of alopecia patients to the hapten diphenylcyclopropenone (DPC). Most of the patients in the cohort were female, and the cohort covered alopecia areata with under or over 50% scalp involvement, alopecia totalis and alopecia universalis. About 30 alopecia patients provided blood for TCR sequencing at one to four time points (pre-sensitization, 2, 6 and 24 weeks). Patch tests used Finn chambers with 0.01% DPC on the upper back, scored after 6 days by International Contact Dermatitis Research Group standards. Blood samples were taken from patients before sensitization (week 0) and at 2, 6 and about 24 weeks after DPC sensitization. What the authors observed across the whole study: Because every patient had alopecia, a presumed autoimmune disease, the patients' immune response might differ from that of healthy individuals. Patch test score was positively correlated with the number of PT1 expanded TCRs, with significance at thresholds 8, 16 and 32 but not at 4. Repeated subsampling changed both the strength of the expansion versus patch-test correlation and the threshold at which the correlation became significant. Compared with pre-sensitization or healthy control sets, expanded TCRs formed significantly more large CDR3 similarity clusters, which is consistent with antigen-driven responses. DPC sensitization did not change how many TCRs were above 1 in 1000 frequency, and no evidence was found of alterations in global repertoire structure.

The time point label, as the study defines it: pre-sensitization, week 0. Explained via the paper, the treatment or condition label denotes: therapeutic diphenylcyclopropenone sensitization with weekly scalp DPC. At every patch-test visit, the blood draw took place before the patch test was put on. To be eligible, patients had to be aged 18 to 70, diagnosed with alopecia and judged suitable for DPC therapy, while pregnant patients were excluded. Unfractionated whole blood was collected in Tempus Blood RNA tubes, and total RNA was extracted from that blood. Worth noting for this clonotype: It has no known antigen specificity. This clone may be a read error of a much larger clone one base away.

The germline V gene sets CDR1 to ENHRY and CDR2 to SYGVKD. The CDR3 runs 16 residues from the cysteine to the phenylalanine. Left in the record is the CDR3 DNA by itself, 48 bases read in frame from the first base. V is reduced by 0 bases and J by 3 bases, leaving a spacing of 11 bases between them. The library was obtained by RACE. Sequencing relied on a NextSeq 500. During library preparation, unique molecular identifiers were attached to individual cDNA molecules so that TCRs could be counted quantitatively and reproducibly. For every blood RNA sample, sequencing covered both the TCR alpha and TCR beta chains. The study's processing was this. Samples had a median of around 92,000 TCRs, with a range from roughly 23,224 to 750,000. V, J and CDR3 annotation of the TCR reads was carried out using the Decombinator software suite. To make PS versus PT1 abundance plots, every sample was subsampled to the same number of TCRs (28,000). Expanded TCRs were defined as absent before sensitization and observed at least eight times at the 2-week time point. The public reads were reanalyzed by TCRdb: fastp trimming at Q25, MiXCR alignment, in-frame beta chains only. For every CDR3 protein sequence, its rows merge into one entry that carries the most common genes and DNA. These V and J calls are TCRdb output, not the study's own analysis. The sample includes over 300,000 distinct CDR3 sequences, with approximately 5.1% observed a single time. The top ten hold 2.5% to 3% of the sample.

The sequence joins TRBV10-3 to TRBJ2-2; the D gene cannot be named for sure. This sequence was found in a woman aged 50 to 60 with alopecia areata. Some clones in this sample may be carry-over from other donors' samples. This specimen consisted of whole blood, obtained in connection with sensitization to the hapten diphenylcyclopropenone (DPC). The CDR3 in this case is CAISESWIGYTGELFF. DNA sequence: TGTGCCATCAGTGAGTCTTGGATAGGGTACACCGGGGAGCTGTTTTTT.